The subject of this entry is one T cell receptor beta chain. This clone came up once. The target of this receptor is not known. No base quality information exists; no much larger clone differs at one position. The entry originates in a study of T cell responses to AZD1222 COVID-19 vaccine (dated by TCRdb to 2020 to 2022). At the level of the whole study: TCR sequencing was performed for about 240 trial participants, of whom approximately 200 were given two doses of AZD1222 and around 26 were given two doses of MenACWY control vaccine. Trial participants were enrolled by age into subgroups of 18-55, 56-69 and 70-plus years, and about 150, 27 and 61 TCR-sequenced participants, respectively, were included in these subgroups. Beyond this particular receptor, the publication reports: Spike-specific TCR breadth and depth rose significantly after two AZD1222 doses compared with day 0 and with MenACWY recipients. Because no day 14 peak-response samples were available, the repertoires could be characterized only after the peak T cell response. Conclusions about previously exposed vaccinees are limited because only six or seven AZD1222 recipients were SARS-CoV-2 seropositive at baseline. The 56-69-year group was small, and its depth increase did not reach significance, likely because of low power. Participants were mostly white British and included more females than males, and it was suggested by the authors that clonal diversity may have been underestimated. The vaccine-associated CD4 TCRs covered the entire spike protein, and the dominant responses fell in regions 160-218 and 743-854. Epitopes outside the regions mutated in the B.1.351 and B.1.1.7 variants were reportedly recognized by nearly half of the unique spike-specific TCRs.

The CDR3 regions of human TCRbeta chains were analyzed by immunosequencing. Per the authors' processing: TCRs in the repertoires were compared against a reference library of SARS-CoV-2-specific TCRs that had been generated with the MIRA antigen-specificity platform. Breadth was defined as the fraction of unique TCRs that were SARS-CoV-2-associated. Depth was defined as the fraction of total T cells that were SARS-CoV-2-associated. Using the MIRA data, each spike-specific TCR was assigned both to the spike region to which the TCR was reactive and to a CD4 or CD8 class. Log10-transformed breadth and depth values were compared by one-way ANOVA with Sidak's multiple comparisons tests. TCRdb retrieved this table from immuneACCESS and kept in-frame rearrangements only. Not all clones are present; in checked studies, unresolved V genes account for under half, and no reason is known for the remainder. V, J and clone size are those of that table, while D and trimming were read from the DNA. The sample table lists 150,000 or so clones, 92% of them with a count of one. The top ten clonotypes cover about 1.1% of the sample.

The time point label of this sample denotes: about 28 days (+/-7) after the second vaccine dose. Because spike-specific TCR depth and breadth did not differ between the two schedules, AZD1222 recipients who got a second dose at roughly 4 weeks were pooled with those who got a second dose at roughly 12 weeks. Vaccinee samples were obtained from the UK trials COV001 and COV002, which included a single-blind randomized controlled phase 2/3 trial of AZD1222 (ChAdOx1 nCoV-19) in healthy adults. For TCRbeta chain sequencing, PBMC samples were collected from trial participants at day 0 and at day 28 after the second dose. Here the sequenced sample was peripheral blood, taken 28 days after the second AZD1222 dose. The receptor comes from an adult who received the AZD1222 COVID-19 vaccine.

The nucleotide sequence reads TGTGCCAGCAGCTCGGTGGGACAGGGAGACTACGAGCAGTACTTC. This codes for CASSSVGQGDYEQYF. The V and J genes are TRBV14 and TRBJ2-7; 9 middle bases align to TRBD1. V ends up 5 bases short and J 3 bases short, with an unmatched junction base count of 8. The germline V gene encodes CDR1 SGHDN and CDR2 FVKESK. The CDR3 starts with the cysteine, ends with the phenylalanine, and has 15 residues. Here the CDR3 DNA is all that survives: 45 bases in frame from base 1.